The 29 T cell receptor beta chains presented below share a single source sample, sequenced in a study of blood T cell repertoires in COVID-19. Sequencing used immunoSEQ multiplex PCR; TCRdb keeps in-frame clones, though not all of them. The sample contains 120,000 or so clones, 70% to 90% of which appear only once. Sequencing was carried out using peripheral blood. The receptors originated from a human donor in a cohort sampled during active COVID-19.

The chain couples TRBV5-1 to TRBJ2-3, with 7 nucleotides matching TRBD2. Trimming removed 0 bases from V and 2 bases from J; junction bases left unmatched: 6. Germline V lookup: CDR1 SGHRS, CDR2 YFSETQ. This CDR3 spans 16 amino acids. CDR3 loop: CASSLVWRGNTDTQYF. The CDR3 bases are TGCGCCAGCAGCTTGGTTTGGCGGGGGAACACAGATACGCAGTATTTT.

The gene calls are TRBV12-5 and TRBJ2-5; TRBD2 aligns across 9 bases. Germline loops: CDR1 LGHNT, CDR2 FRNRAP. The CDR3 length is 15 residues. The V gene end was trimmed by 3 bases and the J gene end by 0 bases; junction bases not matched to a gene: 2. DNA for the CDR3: TGTGCTAGTGGTTTAGGGACTAGCTACCAAGAGACCCAGTACTTC. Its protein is CASGLGTSYQETQYF.

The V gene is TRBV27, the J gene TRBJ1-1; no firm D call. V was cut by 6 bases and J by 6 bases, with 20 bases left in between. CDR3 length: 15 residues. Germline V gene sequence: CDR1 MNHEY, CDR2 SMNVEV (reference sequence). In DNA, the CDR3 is TGTGCCAGCAGAACATATGGTGCGAGGGATGCTGAAGCTTTCTTT. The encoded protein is CASRTYGARDAEAFF.

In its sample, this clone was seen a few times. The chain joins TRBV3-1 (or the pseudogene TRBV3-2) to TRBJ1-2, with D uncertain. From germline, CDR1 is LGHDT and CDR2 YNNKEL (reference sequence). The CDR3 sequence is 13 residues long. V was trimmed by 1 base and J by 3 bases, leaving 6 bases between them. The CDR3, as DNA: TGTGCCAGCAGCCAAGCCCGCGACTATGGCTACACCTTC. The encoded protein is CASSQARDYGYTF.

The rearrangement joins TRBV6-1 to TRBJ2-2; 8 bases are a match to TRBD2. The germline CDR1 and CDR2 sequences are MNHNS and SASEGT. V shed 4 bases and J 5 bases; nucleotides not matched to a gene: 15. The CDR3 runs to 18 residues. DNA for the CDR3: TGTGCCAGCAGTGGCCCTAACCGGGGGGGCGTGGGTACCGGGGAGCTGTTTTTT. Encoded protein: CASSGPNRGGVGTGELFF.

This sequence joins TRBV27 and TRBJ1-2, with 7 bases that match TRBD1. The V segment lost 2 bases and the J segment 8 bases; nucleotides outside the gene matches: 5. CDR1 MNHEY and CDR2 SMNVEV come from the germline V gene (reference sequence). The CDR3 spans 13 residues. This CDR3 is CASSLEGGYGYTF. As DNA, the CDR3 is TGTGCCAGCAGTTTAGAAGGGGGCTACGGCTACACCTTC.

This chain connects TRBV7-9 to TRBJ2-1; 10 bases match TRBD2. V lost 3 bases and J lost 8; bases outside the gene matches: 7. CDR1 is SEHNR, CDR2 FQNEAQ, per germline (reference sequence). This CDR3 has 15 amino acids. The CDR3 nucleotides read TGTGCCAGCAGCTTCCCCAGCGGGGGGGCGGATGAGCAGTTCTTC. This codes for CASSFPSGGADEQFF.

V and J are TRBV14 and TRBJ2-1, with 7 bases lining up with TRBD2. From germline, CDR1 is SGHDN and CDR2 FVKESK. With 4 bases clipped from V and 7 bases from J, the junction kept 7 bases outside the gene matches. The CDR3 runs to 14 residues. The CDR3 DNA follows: TGTGCCAGCAGCCCCCGGGGAGCGGGGAATGAGCAGTTCTTC. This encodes CASSPRGAGNEQFF. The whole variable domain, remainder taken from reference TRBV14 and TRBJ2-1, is EAGVTQFPSHSVIEKGQTVTLRCDPISGHDNLYWYRRVMGKEIKFLLHFVKESKQDESGMPNNRFLAERTGGTYSTLKVQPAELEDSGVYFCASSPRGAGNEQFFGPGTRLTVL.

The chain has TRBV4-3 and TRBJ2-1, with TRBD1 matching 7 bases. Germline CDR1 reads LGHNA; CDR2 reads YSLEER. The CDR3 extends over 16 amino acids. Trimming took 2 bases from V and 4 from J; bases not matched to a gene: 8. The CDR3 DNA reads TGCGCCAGCAGCCAAACCGGGACAGACCCATACAATGAGCAGTTCTTC. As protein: CASSQTGTDPYNEQFF.

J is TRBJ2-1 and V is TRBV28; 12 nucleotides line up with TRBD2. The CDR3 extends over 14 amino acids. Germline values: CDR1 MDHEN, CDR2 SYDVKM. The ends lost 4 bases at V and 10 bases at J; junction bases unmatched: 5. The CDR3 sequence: CASSSSGRGGEQFF. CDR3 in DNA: TGTGCCAGCAGTTCTAGCGGGAGGGGTGGGGAGCAGTTCTTC.

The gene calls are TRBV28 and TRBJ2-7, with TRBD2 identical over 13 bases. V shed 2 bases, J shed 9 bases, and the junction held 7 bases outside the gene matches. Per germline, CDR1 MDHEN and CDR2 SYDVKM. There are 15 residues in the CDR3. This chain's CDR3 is CASSLAGLAGAAQYF. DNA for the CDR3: TGTGCCAGCAGTTTAGCAGGACTAGCGGGAGCTGCGCAGTACTTC.

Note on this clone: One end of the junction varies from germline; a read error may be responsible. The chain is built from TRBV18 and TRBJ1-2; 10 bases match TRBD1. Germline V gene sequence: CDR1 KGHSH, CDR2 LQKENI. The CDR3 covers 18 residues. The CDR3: CASSPRRDRGDSNYGYTF. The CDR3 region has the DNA TGTGCCAGCTCGCCACGACGGGACAGGGGCGATTCTAACTATGGCTACACCTTC.

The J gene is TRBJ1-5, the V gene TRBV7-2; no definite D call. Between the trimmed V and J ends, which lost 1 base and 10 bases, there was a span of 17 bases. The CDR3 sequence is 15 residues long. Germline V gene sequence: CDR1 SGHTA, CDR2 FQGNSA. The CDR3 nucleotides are TGTGCCAGCAGCTTAGATGGGCAGAACCTCAGACCCCAGCATTTT. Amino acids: CASSLDGQNLRPQHF.

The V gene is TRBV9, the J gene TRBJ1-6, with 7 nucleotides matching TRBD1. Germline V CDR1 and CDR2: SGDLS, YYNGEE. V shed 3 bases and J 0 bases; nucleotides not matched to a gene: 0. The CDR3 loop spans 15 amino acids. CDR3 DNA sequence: TGTGCCAGCAGCGGGGACAGCTCCTATAATTCACCCCTCCACTTT. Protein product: CASSGDSSYNSPLHF. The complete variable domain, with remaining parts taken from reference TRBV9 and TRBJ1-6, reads DSGVTQTPKHLITATGQRVTLRCSPRSGDLSVYWYQQSLDQGLQFLIQYYNGEERAKGNILERFSAQQFPDLHSELNLSSLELGDSALYFCASSGDSSYNSPLHFGNGTRLTVT.

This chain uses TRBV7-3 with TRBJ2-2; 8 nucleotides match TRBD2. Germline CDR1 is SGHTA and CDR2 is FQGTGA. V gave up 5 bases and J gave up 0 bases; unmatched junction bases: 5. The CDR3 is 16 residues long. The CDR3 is CASSTSGGPNTGELFF. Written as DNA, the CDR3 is TGTGCCAGCAGCACTTCGGGAGGGCCGAACACCGGGGAGCTGTTTTTT.

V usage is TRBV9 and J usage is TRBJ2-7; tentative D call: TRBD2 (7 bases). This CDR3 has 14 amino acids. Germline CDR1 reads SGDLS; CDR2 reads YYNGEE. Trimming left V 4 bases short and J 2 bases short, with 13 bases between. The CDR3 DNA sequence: TGTGCCAGCAGCCCGGGGGGCCGCACCTACGAGCAGTACTTC. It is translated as CASSPGGRTYEQYF.

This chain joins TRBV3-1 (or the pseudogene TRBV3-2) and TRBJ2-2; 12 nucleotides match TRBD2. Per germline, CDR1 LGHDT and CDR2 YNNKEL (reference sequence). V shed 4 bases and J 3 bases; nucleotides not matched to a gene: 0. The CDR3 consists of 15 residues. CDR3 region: CASSRLAGDTGELFF. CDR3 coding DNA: TGTGCCAGCAGCCGACTAGCGGGAGACACCGGGGAGCTGTTTTTT.

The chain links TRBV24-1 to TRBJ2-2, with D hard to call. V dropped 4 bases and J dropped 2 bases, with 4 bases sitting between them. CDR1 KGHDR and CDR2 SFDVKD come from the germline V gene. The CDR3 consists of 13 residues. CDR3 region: CATSDFNTGELFF. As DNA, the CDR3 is TGTGCCACCAGTGACTTTAACACCGGGGAGCTGTTTTTT.

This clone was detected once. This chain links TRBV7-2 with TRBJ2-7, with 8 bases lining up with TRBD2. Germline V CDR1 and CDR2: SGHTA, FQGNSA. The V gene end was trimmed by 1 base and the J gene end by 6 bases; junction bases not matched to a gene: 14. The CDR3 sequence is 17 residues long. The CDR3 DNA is TGTGCCAGCAGCTTAGGCGCCGGGGGGGTGGTTAAGTCCGAGCAGTACTTC. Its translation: CASSLGAGGVVKSEQYF.

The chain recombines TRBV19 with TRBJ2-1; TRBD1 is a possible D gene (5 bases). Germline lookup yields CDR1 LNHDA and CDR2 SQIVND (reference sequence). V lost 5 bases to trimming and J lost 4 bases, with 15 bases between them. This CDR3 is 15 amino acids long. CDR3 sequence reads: CASSFTGTIYNEQFF. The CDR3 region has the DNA TGTGCCAGTAGTTTCACAGGAACCATATACAATGAGCAGTTCTTC.

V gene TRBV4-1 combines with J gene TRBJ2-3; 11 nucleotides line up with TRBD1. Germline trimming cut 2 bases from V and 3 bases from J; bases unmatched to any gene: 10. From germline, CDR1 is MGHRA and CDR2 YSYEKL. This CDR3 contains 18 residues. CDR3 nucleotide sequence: TGCGCCAGCAGCCAACGGACCAACCGGGACAGGGGGACAGATACGCAGTATTTT. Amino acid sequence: CASSQRTNRDRGTDTQYF.

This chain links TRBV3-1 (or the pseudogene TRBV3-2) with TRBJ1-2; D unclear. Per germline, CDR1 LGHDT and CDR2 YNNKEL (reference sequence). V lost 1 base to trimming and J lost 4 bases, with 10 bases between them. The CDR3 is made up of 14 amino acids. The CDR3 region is CASSQVEGGYGYTF. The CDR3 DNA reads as TGTGCCAGCAGCCAAGTAGAGGGCGGCTATGGCTACACCTTC.

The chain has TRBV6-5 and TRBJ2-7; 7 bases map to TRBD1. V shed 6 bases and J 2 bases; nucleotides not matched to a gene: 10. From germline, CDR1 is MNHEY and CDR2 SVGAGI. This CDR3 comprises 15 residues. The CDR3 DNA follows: TGTGCCAGCAGACACCGGGACAGCCAAGCCTACGAGCAGTACTTC. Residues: CASRHRDSQAYEQYF.

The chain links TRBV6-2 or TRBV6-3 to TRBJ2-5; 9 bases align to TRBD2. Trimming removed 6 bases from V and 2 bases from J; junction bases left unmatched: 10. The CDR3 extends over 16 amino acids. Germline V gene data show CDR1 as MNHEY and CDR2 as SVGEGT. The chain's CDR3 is CASSQFKAGGQETQYF. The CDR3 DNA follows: TGTGCCAGCAGCCAGTTCAAAGCGGGAGGACAAGAGACCCAGTACTTC.

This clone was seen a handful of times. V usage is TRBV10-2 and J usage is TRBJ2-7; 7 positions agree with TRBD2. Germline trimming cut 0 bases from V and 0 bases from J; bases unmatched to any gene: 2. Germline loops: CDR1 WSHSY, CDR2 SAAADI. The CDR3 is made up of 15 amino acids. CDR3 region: CASSESGGISYEQYF. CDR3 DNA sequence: TGCGCCAGCAGTGAGTCGGGGGGGATCTCCTACGAGCAGTACTTC.

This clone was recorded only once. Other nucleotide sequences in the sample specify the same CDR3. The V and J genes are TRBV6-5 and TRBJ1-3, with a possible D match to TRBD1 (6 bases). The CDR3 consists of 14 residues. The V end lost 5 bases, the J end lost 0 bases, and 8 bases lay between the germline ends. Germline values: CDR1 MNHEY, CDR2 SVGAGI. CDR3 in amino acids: CASSLDSSGNTIYF. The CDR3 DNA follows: TGTGCCAGCAGTCTGGACAGCTCTGGAAACACCATATATTTT.

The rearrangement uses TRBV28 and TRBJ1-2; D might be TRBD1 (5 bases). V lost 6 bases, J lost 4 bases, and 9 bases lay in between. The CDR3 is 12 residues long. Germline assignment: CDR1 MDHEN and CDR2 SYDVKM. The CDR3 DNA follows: TGTGCCAGCAGCAGGGTCGTCTATGGCTACACCTTC. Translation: CASSRVVYGYTF.

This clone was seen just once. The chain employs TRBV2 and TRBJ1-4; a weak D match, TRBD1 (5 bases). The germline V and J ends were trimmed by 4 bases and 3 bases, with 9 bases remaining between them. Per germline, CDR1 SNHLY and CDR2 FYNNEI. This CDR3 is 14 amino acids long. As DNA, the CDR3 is TGTGCCAGCAGTGCAGGGAAAGCTAATGAAAAACTGTTTTTT. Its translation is CASSAGKANEKLFF.

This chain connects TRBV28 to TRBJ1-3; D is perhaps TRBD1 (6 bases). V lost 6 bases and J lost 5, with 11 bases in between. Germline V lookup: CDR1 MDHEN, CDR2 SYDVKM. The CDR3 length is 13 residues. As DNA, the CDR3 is TGTGCCAGCAGACAGGGTTATAGAAACACCATATATTTT. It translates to CASRQGYRNTIYF.